The clone carrying this T cell receptor beta chain has at least ten counts. The sample originates from a study of T-cell reconstitution after alpha-beta-depleted transplantation in children. This sample's TCRbeta library carried unique molecular identifier barcodes. MiXCR was run by TCRdb on the PCR reads, yielding one entry per CDR3 protein. The sample contains approximately 980,000 distinct CDR3 sequences, about 29% of which appear only once. The V and J ends lost 1 base and 3 bases, in that order; junction bases with no gene match: 5. The germline V gene encodes CDR1 LGHNA and CDR2 YNFKEQ. The CDR3 length is 16 residues.

The sequencing here drew on PBMCs, mostly from graft donor cells, taken 360 days after TCRalphabeta/CD19-depleted stem cell transplant. The source is a boy under two years old who had a stem cell transplant for SCID, so the T cells may come from the graft donor. The chain links TRBV4-2 to TRBJ1-5; TRBD1 aligns across 8 bases. The CDR3 reads CASSQGTGGTNQPQHF. In DNA, the CDR3 is TGTGCCAGCAGCCAAGGTACAGGGGGGACCAATCAGCCCCAGCATTTT.